This T cell receptor beta chain is from a study of vaccination effects on CD4 cells after COVID-19. About this clone itself: Its target is not known.

Germline CDR1 MNHNS, CDR2 SASEGT. This CDR3 contains 15 residues. V was clipped by 3 bases and J by 0 bases; unmatched bases: 4. Whole-study results and caveats: There was marked clonal contraction among infection- and vaccine-induced clones late after vaccination. No early post-infection timepoints were available in the study, which also included few convalescent patients.

Sequenced by immunoSEQ multiplex PCR; TCRdb stores in-frame clones only, minus some. The sample lists tens of thousands of clones; roughly 78% were seen once. ViraFEST used viral peptide pools to expand antigen-specific CD4+ T cells before sequencing. CD4+ T cell isolation took place after approximately 11 days of culture. Participants received two doses of either the BNT162b2 or mRNA-1273 vaccine. Vaccinated recipients, who were negative for nucleocapsid antibodies, had no history of SARS-CoV-2 infection. Half the medium was replaced with IL-2 medium on days 3 and 7. The source material was CD4+ T cells from PBMCs cultured with HCoV-NL63 spike peptides, sampled after COVID-19 vaccination. This sequence was found in a human donor who received a COVID-19 vaccine. Some clones in this sample may be carry-over from other donors' samples. The gene calls are TRBV6-1 and TRBJ2-7; 8 nucleotides align to TRBD1. The DNA for the CDR3 is TGTGCCAGCAGTGAGTGGGACAGGAGCTCCTACGAGCAGTACGTC. Translated: CASSEWDRSSYEQYV.